A selection of T cell receptor delta chains follows, all from one sample in a study of human gamma delta and Vdelta1 T cells. No antigens are known for them. TCRdb re-called the PCR reads with CATT. The sample holds about 6,300 delta-chain clones, roughly 40% seen once. Sequencing used Vdelta1 gamma-delta T cells from blood grown in culture (DOT cells). These receptors all come from a human donor in good health. Both conserved end residues are part of each CDR3. D genes are given only for firm matches. Rows give clone size only sometimes, using once, few, many, or a class for an expanded clone.

J gene | D gene | CDR3 length | V gene | clone size | CDR3 DNA | CDR3 protein
TRDJ1 | TRDD3 | 17 | TRDV1 | - | TGTGCCATGCTTACGTCCTGGGGGATAGTAAGCGCCGATAAACTCATCTTT | CAMLTSWGIVSADKLIF
TRDJ1 | - | 17 | TRDV1 | few | TGTGCTCTTGGGGAACCCCTTTCACAAATTTTAACCGATAAACTCATCTTT | CALGEPLSQILTDKLIF
TRDJ3 | TRDD3 | 24 | TRDV1 | - | TGTGCTCTTGGGGCTATTGTGTTTCCCCACAGAAGGGATACGGGAAGATGGGACACCCGACAGATGTTTTTC | CALGAIVFPHRRDTGRWDTRQMFF
TRDJ4 | TRDD3 | 21 | TRDV1 | few | TGTGCTCTTGGGGAACACTTCCCCCCCGGTAGCTGGGGGGGATCCGGAGGACCCCTGATCTTT | CALGEHFPPGSWGGSGGPLIF
TRDJ1 | - | 17 | TRDV1 | few | TGTGCTCTTGGGGGACCGAGGGTTTCCCACCGTCCCGATAAACTCATCTTT | CALGGPRVSHRPDKLIF
TRDJ1 | - | 18 | TRDV1 | - | TGTGCTCTTGGGGAACTAGCTTCTACTGCCATATACACCGATAAACTCATCTTT | CALGELASTAIYTDKLIF
TRDJ1 | TRDD3 | 25 | TRDV1 | - | TGTGCTCTTGGGGAATGGGGCTCTTCCGCGGGTCAGTACTGGGGGGTCCGGCCCCACACCGATAAACTCATCTTT | CALGEWGSSAGQYWGVRPHTDKLIF
TRDJ1 | - | 21 | TRDV1 | - | TGTGCTCTTGGGGAACTCACCCTTCAACCTCCCTCTACCCGGACGACCGATAAACTCATCTTT | CALGELTLQPPSTRTTDKLIF
TRDJ1 | TRDD3 | 25 | TRDV1 | few | TGTGCTCTTGGGGACCCCAGACCTCGACCTTCCTCCACTGGGGGAACCCATAGAAACACCGATAAACTCATCTTT | CALGDPRPRPSSTGGTHRNTDKLIF
TRDJ1 | TRDD3 | 19 | TRDV1 | - | TGTGCTCTTGGGGAACGTGGACTCCTACCCTTACTGGGGGAGTATAAACTCATCTTT | CALGERGLLPLLGEYKLIF
TRDJ1 | TRDD2 | 15 | TRDV1 | medium-sized | TGTGCTCTTGGGGTCCCCTTCCTCTTGGTCGATAAACTCATCTTT | CALGVPFLLVDKLIF
TRDJ1 | - | 19 | TRDV1 | - | TGTGCTCTTGGGGAACTCGTAATTCCTAAAATAGAAAGTCCCGATAAACTCATCTTT | CALGELVIPKIESPDKLIF
TRDJ1 | TRDD3 | 22 | TRDV1 | few | TGTGCTCTTGGGGAACGTAACCCAAAGTCCGGGCTGGGGGATACGGGCACCGATAAACTCATCTTT | CALGERNPKSGLGDTGTDKLIF
TRDJ1 | TRDD3 | 22 | TRDV1 | few | TGTGCTCTTGGGGACCCACTCAACCCTTTTCCTTCCAACTGGGGGAGGGCCGATAAACTCATCTTT | CALGDPLNPFPSNWGRADKLIF
TRDJ1 | - | 24 | TRDV1 | once | TGTGCTCTTGGGGAACTATTCCTACCCCTACCCTACCCAATTTGGGGGATCATCACCGATAAACTCATCTTT | CALGELFLPLPYPIWGIITDKLIF